The present entry profiles one T cell receptor beta chain with its context. The data originate from a study of blood T cell repertoires in COVID-19. Study-wide context: The cDNA or gDNA used as material had been derived from T cells, B-cell-depleted T cells, or PBMCs.

Participant ages covered about 18 to 89 years across about two dozen US areas. In the source study's methods: Reference gene primer amplification in the assay estimated nucleated cell counts. The repertoire was sequenced with immunoSEQ multiplex PCR; TCRdb's copy has only in-frame clones and lacks some. V and J calls and clone size come straight from that table; D and trimming were deduced from the DNA. The sample includes some 150,000 clones, about 86% seen only once; the top ten take 9.2%. V was shortened by 3 bases and J by 3 bases, with 33 bases between the two germline ends. Germline loops: CDR1 MNHEY, CDR2 SMNVEV (reference sequence). This CDR3 is 22 amino acids long.

The material sequenced was PBMCs or T cells enriched from blood (not recorded which). The source is a man in his forties or fifties who had recovered from COVID-19. This rearrangement joins TRBV27 to TRBJ1-5; a possible D gene is TRBD1 (6 bases). This CDR3 is CASSFVWGPIGTRFGFNQPQHF. Written as DNA, the CDR3 is TGTGCCAGCAGTTTCGTATGGGGCCCAATCGGGACAAGGTTCGGGTTCAATCAGCCCCAGCATTTT.